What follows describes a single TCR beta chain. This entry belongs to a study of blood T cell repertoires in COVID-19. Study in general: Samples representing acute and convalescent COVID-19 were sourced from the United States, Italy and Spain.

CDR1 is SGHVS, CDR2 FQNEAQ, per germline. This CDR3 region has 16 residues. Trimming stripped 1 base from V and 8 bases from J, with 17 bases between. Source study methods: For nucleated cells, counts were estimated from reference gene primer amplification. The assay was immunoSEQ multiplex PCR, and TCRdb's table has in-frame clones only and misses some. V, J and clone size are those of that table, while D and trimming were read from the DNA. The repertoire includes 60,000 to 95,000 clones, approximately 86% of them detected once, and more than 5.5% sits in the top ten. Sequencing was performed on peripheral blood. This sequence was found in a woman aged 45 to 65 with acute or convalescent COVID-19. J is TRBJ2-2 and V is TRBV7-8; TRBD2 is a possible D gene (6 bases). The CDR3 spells CASSLVGGQLGGELFF. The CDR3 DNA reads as TGTGCCAGCAGCTTAGTCGGGGGTCAGTTGGGTGGGGAGCTGTTTTTT.